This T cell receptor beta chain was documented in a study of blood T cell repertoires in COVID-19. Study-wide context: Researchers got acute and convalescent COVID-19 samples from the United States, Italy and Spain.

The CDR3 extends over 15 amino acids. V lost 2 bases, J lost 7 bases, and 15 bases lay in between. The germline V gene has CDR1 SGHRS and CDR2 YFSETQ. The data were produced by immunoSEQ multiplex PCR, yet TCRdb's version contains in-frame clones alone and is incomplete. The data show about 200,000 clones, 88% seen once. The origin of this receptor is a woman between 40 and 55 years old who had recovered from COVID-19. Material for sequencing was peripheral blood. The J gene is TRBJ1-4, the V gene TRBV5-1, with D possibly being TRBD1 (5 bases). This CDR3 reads CASSFTGDYGEKLFF. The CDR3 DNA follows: TGCGCCAGCAGCTTTACGGGGGACTATGGTGAAAAACTGTTTTTT.